The clone carrying this T cell receptor beta chain was counted a few times. Antigen unknown. The PCR made use of 60 Vbeta and 13 Jbeta primers. Profiling relied on immunoSEQ multiplex PCR, and the TCRdb table lists in-frame clones only, not all of them. Here the sample spans some 150,000 clones, roughly three fifths being singletons. The data derive from a study of cytomegalovirus exposure and HLA in healthy donors. Study details: There were 350 to 450 genotyped donors. Of these, roughly 82% fell in the genetic ancestry cluster associated with self-reported Caucasian donors.

General study results and limits: The study flagged approximately 180 TCR beta chains as cytomegalovirus-associated. Later on, analysis showed that most CMV-associated TCR beta chains appeared to be HLA-restricted. In a later analysis, common viral pathogens appeared linked to several of the most significant clusters.

The material sequenced was PBMCs. The origin of this receptor is a woman aged 35 to 49 in good health and CMV-seronegative.

The DNA for the CDR3 is TGTGCCAGCAGACCTAGTCGGGGGGTATACAATGAGCAGTTCTTC. This translates into CASRPSRGVYNEQFF. This chain connects TRBV7-2 to TRBJ2-1; 7 bases are shared with TRBD2. Germline trimming cut 6 bases from V and 4 bases from J; bases unmatched to any gene: 9. This CDR3 has 15 amino acids. CDR1 SGHTA and CDR2 FQGNSA come from the germline V gene. Complete variable domain (other parts from reference TRBV7-2 and TRBJ2-1): GAGVSQSPSNKVTEKGKDVELRCDPISGHTALYWYRQSLGQGLEFLIYFQGNSAPDKSGLPSDRFSAERTGGSVSTLTIQRTQQEDSAVYLCASRPSRGVYNEQFFGPGTRLTVL.